These 13 T cell receptor beta chains were sequenced from one sample in a study of T-cell reconstitution after alpha-beta-depleted transplantation in children (TCRdb year 2016). The method behind the library was PCR. TCRdb shows the sequencer as Illumina HiSeq 2500. Molecular barcoding was employed in the preparation of TCR libraries, with unique molecular identifiers being used to normalize TCRbeta repertoire quantification. In TCRdb, the public reads were trimmed at Q25 with fastp and aligned with MiXCR, with productive beta chains retained. Merged by CDR3 protein, the rows form single entries marked with the most common genes and DNA. The sample table contains some 260,000 distinct CDR3 sequences; only one count was recorded for roughly a quarter of them. Of the sample, about 4.8% falls within the top ten clones. In the paper's terms, the treatment or condition label means: allogeneic hematopoietic cell transplantation with graft depleted of TCRalphabeta T cells and CD19 B cells.

Source: PBMCs, mostly from graft donor cells, taken 360 days after TCRalphabeta/CD19-depleted stem cell transplant. The receptor set was obtained from a female patient aged 2-10 years who had a stem cell transplant for congenital amegakaryocytic thrombocytopenia, so the T cells may come from the graft donor.

This clonotype was counted only a few times. The gene calls are TRBV2 and TRBJ1-3; no clear D. CDR3 length equals 14 residues. The germline V gene has CDR1 SNHLY and CDR2 FYNNEI. Between the trimmed V and J ends, which lost 3 bases and 3 bases, there was a span of 9 bases. CDR3 sequence reads: CASSDDRRGNTIYF. CDR3 DNA sequence: TGTGCCAGCAGTGATGATCGGCGTGGAAACACCATATATTTT.

This clonotype was seen a handful of times. The gene calls are TRBV10-2 and TRBJ2-3; weak D call: TRBD2 (6 bases). The germline V gene encodes CDR1 WSHSY and CDR2 SAAADI. The CDR3 has 16 amino acids. The V end was cut by 1 base, the J end by 5 bases, with 16 bases between. The CDR3 protein is CASSELEGRFRDTQYF. In DNA, the CDR3 is TGCGCCAGCAGTGAGTTGGAGGGCCGATTCAGAGATACGCAGTATTTT.

This clonotype was seen a few times. The chain has TRBV4-1 and TRBJ1-2; 7 bases match TRBD1. The CDR3 sequence is 17 residues long. Trimming at V came to 0 bases and at J to 7 bases, leaving 14 bases not matched to a gene. CDR1 is MGHRA and CDR2 is YSYEKL in the germline V gene. In nucleotides, the CDR3 is TGCGCCAGCAGCCAAGAACTCGGGACAGCCTATATTACTGGCTACACCTTC. Protein: CASSQELGTAYITGYTF.

This clonotype showed up just a few times. V and J are TRBV20-1 and TRBJ2-7; 7 bases align to TRBD2. J gave up 6 bases and V 3 bases, and 8 bases lay outside the gene matches. Germline CDR1 is DFQATT and CDR2 is SNEGSKA (reference sequence). CDR3 length equals 13 residues. The CDR3 here is CSARVLASGEQYF. The CDR3 DNA is TGCAGTGCTAGGGTCTTGGCTAGCGGCGAGCAGTACTTC.

This clonotype was found a few times. The V gene is TRBV5-1, the J gene TRBJ2-7; perhaps D is TRBD1 or TRBD2 (5 bases each). This CDR3 comprises 16 residues. Trimming pared 0 bases from V and 5 bases from J, leaving 18 bases between. Per the germline V gene, CDR1 is SGHRS and CDR2 is YFSETQ. CDR3 nucleotides: TGCGCCAGCAGCTTGGACGGGGACCTACTTATCGACGAGCAGTACTTC. It specifies CASSLDGDLLIDEQYF.

This clonotype has only a few counts. This CDR3 is CASSKDILNQPQHF. CDR3 nucleotide sequence: TGTGCCAGCAGTAAGGACATCCTCAATCAGCCCCAGCATTTT. The J gene is TRBJ1-5, the V gene TRBV6-1; the D gene is possibly TRBD1 (5 bases). The germline V gene encodes CDR1 MNHNS and CDR2 SASEGT. This CDR3 region has 14 residues. Trimming took 5 bases from V and 3 from J, leaving 11 bases between them.

This clonotype was detected ten times or more. V gene TRBV28 combines with J gene TRBJ2-2, with unresolved D. CDR1 and CDR2 (germline): MDHEN, SYDVKM. CDR3 length: 12 amino acids. V lost 3 bases, J lost 5 bases, and 4 bases lay in between. CDR3 bases: TGTGCCAGCAGTTTCGATACCGGGGAGCTGTTTTTT. Its protein is CASSFDTGELFF.

In this sample, this clonotype turned up once. This chain uses TRBV2 with TRBJ2-1; D ambiguous. The V gene lost 6 bases and the J gene lost 8 bases, with 23 bases spanning the gap. This CDR3 region has 16 residues. CDR1 SNHLY and CDR2 FYNNEI come from the germline V gene. Here the CDR3 reads CASRPGRLTPTHEQFF. As DNA, the CDR3 is TGTGCCAGCAGGCCCGGACGCCTGACACCAACCCATGAGCAGTTCTTC.

This clonotype was detected a few times. V and J are TRBV18 and TRBJ2-3, with D possibly matching TRBD2 (5 bases). V dropped 2 bases and J dropped 1 base, with 7 bases sitting between them. The CDR3 sequence is 14 residues long. Germline CDR1 reads KGHSH; CDR2 reads LQKENI. The CDR3, as DNA: TGTGCCAGCTCACCATCGAGGGGCACAGATACGCAGTATTTT. The encoded protein is CASSPSRGTDTQYF.

This clonotype was observed a handful of times. The genes are TRBV19 and TRBJ2-1; 9 nucleotides align to TRBD2. CDR1 is LNHDA, CDR2 SQIVND, per germline (reference sequence). V shed 2 bases, J shed 0 bases, and the junction held 5 bases outside the gene matches. This CDR3 region has 17 residues. The CDR3, as DNA: TGTGCCAGTAGTATACTAGCGGGGCTGAACTCCTACAATGAGCAGTTCTTC. This encodes CASSILAGLNSYNEQFF. The complete variable domain, with remaining parts taken from reference TRBV19 and TRBJ2-1, reads DGGITQSPKYLFRKEGQNVTLSCEQNLNHDAMYWYRQDPGQGLRLIYYSQIVNDFQKGDIAEGYSVSREKKESFPLTVTSAQKNPTAFYLCASSILAGLNSYNEQFFGPGTRLTVL.

The chain uses TRBV20-1 and TRBJ1-1; D gene ambiguous. CDR3 length equals 14 residues. Germline V gives CDR1 DFQATT, CDR2 SNEGSKA (reference sequence). V was clipped by 1 base and J by 7 bases, with 16 bases between them. The CDR3 reads CSARVSTLGNEAFF. Written as DNA, the CDR3 is TGCAGTGCTAGAGTCTCAACACTCGGGAATGAAGCTTTCTTT.

This clonotype is a singleton in its sample. The CDR3 here is CASSHARTGLADNEQFF. The CDR3 nucleotides read TGTGCCAGCTCACACGCAAGAACGGGACTAGCGGACAATGAGCAGTTCTTC. The V and J genes are TRBV18 and TRBJ2-1; 11 bases agree with TRBD2. This CDR3 spans 17 amino acids. The ends lost 4 bases at V and 5 bases at J; junction bases unmatched: 10. Germline V gene sequence: CDR1 KGHSH, CDR2 LQKENI.

The rearrangement uses TRBV2 and TRBJ2-3; TRBD1 might be the D (6 bases). Between the trimmed V and J ends, which lost 3 bases and 6 bases, there was a span of 16 bases. Germline assignment: CDR1 SNHLY and CDR2 FYNNEI. CDR3 length equals 15 residues. The DNA for the CDR3 is TGTGCCAGCAGTGATGACAGGCCCCTACCGGATACGCAGTATTTT. Its translation: CASSDDRPLPDTQYF.